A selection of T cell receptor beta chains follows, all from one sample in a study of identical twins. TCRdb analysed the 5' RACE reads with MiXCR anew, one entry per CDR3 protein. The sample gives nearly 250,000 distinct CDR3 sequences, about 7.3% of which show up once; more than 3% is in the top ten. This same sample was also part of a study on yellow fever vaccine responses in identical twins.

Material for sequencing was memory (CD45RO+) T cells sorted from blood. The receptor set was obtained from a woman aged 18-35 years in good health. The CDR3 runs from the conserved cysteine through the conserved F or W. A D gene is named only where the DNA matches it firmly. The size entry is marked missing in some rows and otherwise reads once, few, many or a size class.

CDR3nt: TGTGCCATCAGTGCCGCGACAGAGAAAAACATTCAGTACTTC
CDR3aa: CAISAATEKNIQYF
j_gene: TRBJ2-4
len: 14
d_gene: NA
abundance: many
v_gene: TRBV10-3

CDR3nt: TGCAGTGCTACAATAGGGACAGGGGGCGGAAAGGATGGCTACACCTTC
CDR3aa: CSATIGTGGGKDGYTF
j_gene: TRBJ1-2
len: 16
d_gene: TRBD1
abundance: NA
v_gene: TRBV20-1

CDR3nt: TGTGCCAGCAGCTCACAGGGACTTAATGAAAAACTGTTTTTT
CDR3aa: CASSSQGLNEKLFF
j_gene: TRBJ1-4
len: 14
d_gene: NA
abundance: NA
v_gene: TRBV7-9

CDR3nt: TGTGCCAGCAGCTTACGGCCGTTTGGGGGCCAGGACCACAATGGCTACACCTTC
CDR3aa: CASSLRPFGGQDHNGYTF
j_gene: TRBJ1-2
len: 18
d_gene: NA
abundance: few
v_gene: TRBV11-2

CDR3nt: TGTGCCAGCAGCGGCCGGTCGGGAAAGACGAACACCGGGGAGCTGTTTTTT
CDR3aa: CASSGRSGKTNTGELFF
j_gene: TRBJ2-2
len: 17
d_gene: NA
abundance: few
v_gene: TRBV9

CDR3nt: TGCAGCGTTGTCTCGGCTCCTGAGCAGTTCTTC
CDR3aa: CSVVSAPEQFF
j_gene: TRBJ2-1
len: 11
d_gene: NA
abundance: NA
v_gene: TRBV29-1

CDR3nt: TGTGCCATCAGTGCAAAGGGGCAAAGTGAAAAACTGTTTTTT
CDR3aa: CAISAKGQSEKLFF
j_gene: TRBJ1-4
len: 14
d_gene: NA
abundance: many
v_gene: TRBV10-3

CDR3nt: TGTGCCAGCAGTTTTACCCCCGCCTACGAGCAGTACTTC
CDR3aa: CASSFTPAYEQYF
j_gene: TRBJ2-7
len: 13
d_gene: NA
abundance: many
v_gene: TRBV12-3/TRBV12-4

CDR3nt: TGCGCCAGCAGCTTGGATGGGACTACCTACTACGAGCAGTACTTC
CDR3aa: CASSLDGTTYYEQYF
j_gene: TRBJ2-7
len: 15
d_gene: TRBD2
abundance: many
v_gene: TRBV5-1

CDR3nt: TGTGCCACCCGAGGGACAGAAGTGGGGAATGAGCAGTTCTTC
CDR3aa: CATRGTEVGNEQFF
j_gene: TRBJ2-1
len: 14
d_gene: TRBD1
abundance: many
v_gene: TRBV10-3

CDR3nt: TGCAGTGCGCCGACAGGGGGCACCTTGAACACTGAAGCTTTCTTT
CDR3aa: CSAPTGGTLNTEAFF
j_gene: TRBJ1-1
len: 15
d_gene: TRBD1
abundance: few
v_gene: TRBV20-1

CDR3nt: TGCGCCAGCAGCTTGCAGGGGCTATCGAACACCGGGGAGCTGTTTTTT
CDR3aa: CASSLQGLSNTGELFF
j_gene: TRBJ2-2
len: 16
d_gene: NA
abundance: many
v_gene: TRBV5-1

CDR3nt: TGCGCCAGCAGCTTGGGAACCAGTGTTATCCAAGAGACCCAGTACTTC
CDR3aa: CASSLGTSVIQETQYF
j_gene: TRBJ2-5
len: 16
d_gene: NA
abundance: NA
v_gene: TRBV5-1

CDR3nt: TGTGCCAGCAGACCCCAGCGGGAGTTGGAGACCCAGTACTTC
CDR3aa: CASRPQRELETQYF
j_gene: TRBJ2-5
len: 14
d_gene: TRBD2
abundance: many
v_gene: TRBV6-1

CDR3nt: TGTGCCAGCACCTGGACAGGGGTATTGCGCACTGAAGCTTTCTTT
CDR3aa: CASTWTGVLRTEAFF
j_gene: TRBJ1-1
len: 15
d_gene: TRBD1
abundance: many
v_gene: TRBV12-3/TRBV12-4

CDR3nt: TGCGCCAGCAGCTTGGAGGGGGGGTTCAACACTGAAGCTTTCTTT
CDR3aa: CASSLEGGFNTEAFF
j_gene: TRBJ1-1
len: 15
d_gene: NA
abundance: few
v_gene: TRBV5-1

CDR3nt: TGTGCCAGCAGCTACATTACTAGCGGGTCTAGCACAGATACGCAGTATTTT
CDR3aa: CASSYITSGSSTDTQYF
j_gene: TRBJ2-3
len: 17
d_gene: TRBD2
abundance: NA
v_gene: TRBV11-2

CDR3nt: TGTGCCAGCAGTTGGGCGGGAGAGTCCCAGTACTTC
CDR3aa: CASSWAGESQYF
j_gene: TRBJ2-5
len: 12
d_gene: TRBD2
abundance: few
v_gene: TRBV12-3/TRBV12-4

CDR3nt: TGTGCCAGCAGCCAAGATCCTAGGACCCGCAACACCATATATTTT
CDR3aa: CASSQDPRTRNTIYF
j_gene: TRBJ1-3
len: 15
d_gene: NA
abundance: many
v_gene: TRBV3-1

CDR3nt: TGTGCCAGCAGGACTAGGGCGTTAGACTATGGCTACACCTTC
CDR3aa: CASRTRALDYGYTF
j_gene: TRBJ1-2
len: 14
d_gene: NA
abundance: few
v_gene: TRBV28

CDR3nt: TGCGCCAGCAGCCGAACCGGGACAGGGGGCAGGGGACTTTATGGCTACACCTTC
CDR3aa: CASSRTGTGGRGLYGYTF
j_gene: TRBJ1-2
len: 18
d_gene: TRBD1
abundance: NA
v_gene: TRBV5-1

CDR3nt: TGTGCCAGCAGTCCCGGGTCGGAAAACATTCAGTACTTC
CDR3aa: CASSPGSENIQYF
j_gene: TRBJ2-4
len: 13
d_gene: NA
abundance: NA
v_gene: TRBV28

CDR3nt: TGTGCCAGCAGCCAAGATACCAGGGGTAAGGGCACTGAAGCTTTCTTT
CDR3aa: CASSQDTRGKGTEAFF
j_gene: TRBJ1-1
len: 16
d_gene: NA
abundance: NA
v_gene: TRBV3-1

CDR3nt: TGCAGTGCTAGAGATGGTGGCTCCAGTCAGCCCCAGCATTTT
CDR3aa: CSARDGGSSQPQHF
j_gene: TRBJ1-5
len: 14
d_gene: NA
abundance: NA
v_gene: TRBV20-1

CDR3nt: TGTGCCACCAGTGACTCCCCGAAGGATGAGCAGTACTTC
CDR3aa: CATSDSPKDEQYF
j_gene: TRBJ2-7
len: 13
d_gene: NA
abundance: many
v_gene: TRBV24-1

CDR3nt: TGTGCCAGCAGCTTCAACGGGAGAGGTACAGATACGCAGTATTTT
CDR3aa: CASSFNGRGTDTQYF
j_gene: TRBJ2-3
len: 15
d_gene: NA
abundance: NA
v_gene: TRBV7-3

CDR3nt: TGTGCCAGCAGTTTAGCGAGAAGGGGTATACGCATAGCGGGAGGGACCACCGGGGAGCTGTTTTTT
CDR3aa: CASSLARRGIRIAGGTTGELFF
j_gene: TRBJ2-2
len: 22
d_gene: TRBD2
abundance: NA
v_gene: TRBV12-3/TRBV12-4

CDR3nt: TGTGCCAGCAGTTGGACTAGCGGGAGGGCCCCCTCCTACGAGCAGTACTTC
CDR3aa: CASSWTSGRAPSYEQYF
j_gene: TRBJ2-7
len: 17
d_gene: TRBD2
abundance: many
v_gene: TRBV12-3/TRBV12-4

CDR3nt: TGCGCCAGCAGCTGGGGACAGGGGGAAGAGACCCAGTACTTC
CDR3aa: CASSWGQGEETQYF
j_gene: TRBJ2-5
len: 14
d_gene: TRBD1
abundance: many
v_gene: TRBV5-1

CDR3nt: TGTGCCAGCAGATGGGGGTGGAGCGGGACCTTGCAAGAGACCCAGTACTTC
CDR3aa: CASRWGWSGTLQETQYF
j_gene: TRBJ2-5
len: 17
d_gene: TRBD2
abundance: many
v_gene: TRBV7-2

CDR3nt: TGCAGCGCAGCGCAGGTGACAGATACGCAGTATTTT
CDR3aa: CSAAQVTDTQYF
j_gene: TRBJ2-3
len: 12
d_gene: NA
abundance: many
v_gene: TRBV29-1

CDR3nt: TGTGCCAGCAGCGTAGGGACCGAGAATGAAAAACTGTTTTTT
CDR3aa: CASSVGTENEKLFF
j_gene: TRBJ1-4
len: 14
d_gene: NA
abundance: NA
v_gene: TRBV9

CDR3nt: TGTGCCAGCAGCCTAGCGGGAGTATCCGGGGAGCTGTTTTTT
CDR3aa: CASSLAGVSGELFF
j_gene: TRBJ2-2
len: 14
d_gene: TRBD2
abundance: many
v_gene: TRBV27

CDR3nt: TGTGCCAGCAGCCGCGCGGGGGGGCCGGCCGGGGAGCTGTTTTTT
CDR3aa: CASSRAGGPAGELFF
j_gene: TRBJ2-2
len: 15
d_gene: TRBD2
abundance: NA
v_gene: TRBV28

CDR3nt: TGTGCCAGCTCACCCCGCGGGGGCAAAGACAATGAGCAGTTCTTC
CDR3aa: CASSPRGGKDNEQFF
j_gene: TRBJ2-1
len: 15
d_gene: NA
abundance: NA
v_gene: TRBV18

CDR3nt: TGCGCCAGCAGCTTGAGGCTAGCGGGAGGCAATGAGCAGTTCTTC
CDR3aa: CASSLRLAGGNEQFF
j_gene: TRBJ2-1
len: 15
d_gene: TRBD2
abundance: many
v_gene: TRBV5-1

CDR3nt: TGCAGTGCTAGTGAGACAGGGGGTTATGAAAAACTGTTTTTT
CDR3aa: CSASETGGYEKLFF
j_gene: TRBJ1-4
len: 14
d_gene: TRBD1
abundance: many
v_gene: TRBV20-1

CDR3nt: TGTGCCAGCAGCCTTTATGGGACTGCTCAGGTGGCTTTCTTT
CDR3aa: CASSLYGTAQVAFF
j_gene: TRBJ1-1
len: 14
d_gene: NA
abundance: NA
v_gene: TRBV12-3/TRBV12-4

CDR3nt: TGTGCCAGTAGGGACTCGCGGACAGGAGGGCATCAGCCCCAGCATTTT
CDR3aa: CASRDSRTGGHQPQHF
j_gene: TRBJ1-5
len: 16
d_gene: TRBD1
abundance: NA
v_gene: TRBV19

CDR3nt: TGTGCCAGCAGACCCGGGAGCCCGTACAATGAGCAGTTCTTC
CDR3aa: CASRPGSPYNEQFF
j_gene: TRBJ2-1
len: 14
d_gene: NA
abundance: many
v_gene: TRBV2

CDR3nt: TGTGCCAGCAGCTTGATGGTCAGGGACAGCTCCTACGAGCAGTACTTC
CDR3aa: CASSLMVRDSSYEQYF
j_gene: TRBJ2-7
len: 16
d_gene: TRBD1
abundance: few
v_gene: TRBV5-5

CDR3nt: TGTGCCAGCAGTTTGTTAGCGGCGTACACAGATACGCAGTATTTT
CDR3aa: CASSLLAAYTDTQYF
j_gene: TRBJ2-3
len: 15
d_gene: NA
abundance: few
v_gene: TRBV12-3/TRBV12-4

CDR3nt: TGTGCCAGCAGTTTCTTGGGACCCAATCAGCCCCAGCATTTT
CDR3aa: CASSFLGPNQPQHF
j_gene: TRBJ1-5
len: 14
d_gene: NA
abundance: NA
v_gene: TRBV12-3/TRBV12-4

CDR3nt: TGTGCCATCAGTAACAGGGTCAATGAGCAGTTCTTC
CDR3aa: CAISNRVNEQFF
j_gene: TRBJ2-1
len: 12
d_gene: NA
abundance: few
v_gene: TRBV10-3

CDR3nt: TGTGCCAGTACCAGGGTTTCCTACAATGAGCAGTTCTTC
CDR3aa: CASTRVSYNEQFF
j_gene: TRBJ2-1
len: 13
d_gene: NA
abundance: many
v_gene: TRBV12-3/TRBV12-4

CDR3nt: TGTGCCAGCTCACCCCGGCAGCTGCAACAAGAGACCCAGTACTTC
CDR3aa: CASSPRQLQQETQYF
j_gene: TRBJ2-5
len: 15
d_gene: NA
abundance: NA
v_gene: TRBV18